This T cell receptor (beta chain) is from a study of patients and donors after allogeneic stem cell transplantation. The V end lost 4 bases, the J end lost 3 bases, and 13 bases lay between the germline ends. CDR1 and CDR2 (germline): SQVTM, ANQGSEA. This CDR3 has 14 amino acids. TCRdb recomputed calls from the RT-PCR reads with MiXCR, one row per CDR3 protein. This sample yields about 200,000 distinct CDR3 sequences, of which around two fifths are seen a single time; 33% belongs to the top ten. The gene calls are TRBV29-1 and TRBJ2-1; tentatively, D is TRBD2 (5 bases). The source of this sequence is a human donor who was either an allogeneic HSCT recipient or a stem cell or donor lymphocyte infusion donor (not recorded which). It is not recorded whose cells these are; they may come from a transplant donor. What was sequenced was blood, either unsorted or a sorted T cell fraction (not recorded which). CDR3 DNA: TGCAGCGTTGGGGTCAGCGGATTCTACAATGAGCAGTTCTTC. Amino acid sequence: CSVGVSGFYNEQFF.